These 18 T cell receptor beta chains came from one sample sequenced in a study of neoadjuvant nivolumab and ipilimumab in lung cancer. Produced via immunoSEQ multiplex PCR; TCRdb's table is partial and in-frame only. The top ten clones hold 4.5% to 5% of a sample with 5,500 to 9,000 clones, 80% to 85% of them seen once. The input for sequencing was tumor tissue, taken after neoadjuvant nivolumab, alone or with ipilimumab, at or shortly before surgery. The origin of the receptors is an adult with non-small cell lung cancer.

Written as DNA, the CDR3 is TGTGCCATCAGTGAGGACAGGGTAGAGCAGCCCCAGCATTTT. This encodes CAISEDRVEQPQHF. The chain employs TRBV10-3 and TRBJ1-5; 7 nucleotides match TRBD1. J was trimmed by 7 bases and V by 2 bases; bases with no gene match: 5. The CDR3 has 14 residues. Germline V gene lookup returns CDR1 ENHRY and CDR2 SYGVKD.

The CDR3 protein is CASSFRTSGGANIQYF. CDR3 sequence (DNA): TGTGCCAGCAGCTTCCGGACTAGCGGGGGGGCAAACATTCAGTACTTC. The rearrangement uses TRBV13 and TRBJ2-4; 15 nucleotides align to TRBD2. This CDR3 is built from 16 residues. V shed 3 bases, J shed 6 bases, and the junction held 3 bases outside the gene matches. The germline gives CDR1 PRHDT, CDR2 FYEKMQ (reference sequence).

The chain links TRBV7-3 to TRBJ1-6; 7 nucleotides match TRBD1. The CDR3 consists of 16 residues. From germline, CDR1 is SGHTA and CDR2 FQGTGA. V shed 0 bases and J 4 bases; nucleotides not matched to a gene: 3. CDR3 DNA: TGTGCCAGCAGCTTAACGGGACAGCCTTATAATTCACCCCTCCACTTT. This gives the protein CASSLTGQPYNSPLHF.

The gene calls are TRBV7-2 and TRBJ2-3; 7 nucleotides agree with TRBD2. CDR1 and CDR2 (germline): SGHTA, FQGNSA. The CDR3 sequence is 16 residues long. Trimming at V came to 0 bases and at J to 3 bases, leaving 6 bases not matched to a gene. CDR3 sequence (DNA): TGTGCCAGCAGCTTAGCGGGGGGACTAAATACAGATACGCAGTATTTT. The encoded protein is CASSLAGGLNTDTQYF.

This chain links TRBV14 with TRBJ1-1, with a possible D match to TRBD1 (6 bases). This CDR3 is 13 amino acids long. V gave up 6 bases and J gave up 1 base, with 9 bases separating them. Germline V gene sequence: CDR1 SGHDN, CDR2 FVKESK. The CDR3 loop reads CASSRTANTEAFF. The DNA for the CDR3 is TGTGCCAGCAGTCGGACAGCGAACACTGAAGCTTTCTTT. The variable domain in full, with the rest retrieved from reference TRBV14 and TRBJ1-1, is EAGVTQFPSHSVIEKGQTVTLRCDPISGHDNLYWYRRVMGKEIKFLLHFVKESKQDESGMPNNRFLAERTGGTYSTLKVQPAELEDSGVYFCASSRTANTEAFFGQGTRLTVV.

The DNA for the CDR3 is TGTGCCACCAGCAGACCACTCCCGGACAGATCCTACGAGCAGTACTTC. Encoded protein: CATSRPLPDRSYEQYF. The chain has TRBV15 and TRBJ2-7, with a tentative D call TRBD1 (6 bases). The germline gives CDR1 LNHNV, CDR2 YYDKDF (reference sequence). The CDR3 contains 16 residues. Trimming pared 2 bases from V and 1 base from J, leaving 15 bases between. Looking up the rest from reference TRBV15 and TRBJ2-7 gives the full variable domain: DAMVIQNPRYQVTQFGKPVTLSCSQTLNHNVMYWYQQKSSQAPKLLFHYYDKDFNNEADTPDNFQSRRPNTSFCFLDIRSPGLGDTAMYLCATSRPLPDRSYEQYFGPGTRLTVT.

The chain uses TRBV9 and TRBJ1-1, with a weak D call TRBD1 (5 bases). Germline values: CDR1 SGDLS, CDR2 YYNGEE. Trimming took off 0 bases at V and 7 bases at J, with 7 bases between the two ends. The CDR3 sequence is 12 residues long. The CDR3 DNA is TGTGCCAGCAGCGTAGCGGGGGGTGAAGCTTTCTTT. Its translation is CASSVAGGEAFF.

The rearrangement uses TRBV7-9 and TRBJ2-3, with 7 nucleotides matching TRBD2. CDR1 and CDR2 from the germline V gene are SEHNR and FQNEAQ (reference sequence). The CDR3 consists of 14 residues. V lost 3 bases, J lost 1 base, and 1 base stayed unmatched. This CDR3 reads CASSFRGGTDTQYF. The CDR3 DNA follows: TGTGCCAGCAGCTTCCGGGGGGGCACAGATACGCAGTATTTT.

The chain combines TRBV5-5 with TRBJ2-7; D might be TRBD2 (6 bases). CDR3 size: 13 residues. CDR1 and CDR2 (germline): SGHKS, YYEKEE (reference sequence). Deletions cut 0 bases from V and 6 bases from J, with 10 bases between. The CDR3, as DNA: TGTGCCAGCAGCTTGGCGGCGGGGTTCGAGCAGTACTTC. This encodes CASSLAAGFEQYF.

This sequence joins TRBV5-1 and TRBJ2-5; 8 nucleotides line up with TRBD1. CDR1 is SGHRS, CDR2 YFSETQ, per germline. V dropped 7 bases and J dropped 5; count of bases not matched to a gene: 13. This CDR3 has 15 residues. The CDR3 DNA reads TGCGCCAGCCTAGAACGGCACAGGGGGTCGGAGACCCAGTACTTC. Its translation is CASLERHRGSETQYF.

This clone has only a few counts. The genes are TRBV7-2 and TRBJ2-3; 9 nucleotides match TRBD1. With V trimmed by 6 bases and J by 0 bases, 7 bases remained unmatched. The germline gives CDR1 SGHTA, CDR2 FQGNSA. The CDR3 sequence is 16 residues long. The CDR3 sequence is CASRKTGTGSTDTQYF. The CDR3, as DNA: TGTGCCAGCAGAAAAACCGGGACAGGGAGCACAGATACGCAGTATTTT.

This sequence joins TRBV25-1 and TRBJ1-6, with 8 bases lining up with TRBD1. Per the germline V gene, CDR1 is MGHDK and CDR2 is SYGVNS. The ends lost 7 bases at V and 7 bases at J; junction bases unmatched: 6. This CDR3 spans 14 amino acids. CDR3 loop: CASNPTGVNSPLHF. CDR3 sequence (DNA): TGTGCCAGCAACCCGACAGGGGTAAATTCACCCCTCCACTTT.

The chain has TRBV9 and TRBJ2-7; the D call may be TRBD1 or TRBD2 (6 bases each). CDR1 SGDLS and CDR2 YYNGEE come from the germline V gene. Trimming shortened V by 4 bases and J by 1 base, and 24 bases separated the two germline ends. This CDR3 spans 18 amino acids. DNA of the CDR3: TGTGCCAGCAGCCCCCGGAGGGGGTTGGGGGGTTTATCCTACGAGCAGTACTTC. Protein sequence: CASSPRRGLGGLSYEQYF.

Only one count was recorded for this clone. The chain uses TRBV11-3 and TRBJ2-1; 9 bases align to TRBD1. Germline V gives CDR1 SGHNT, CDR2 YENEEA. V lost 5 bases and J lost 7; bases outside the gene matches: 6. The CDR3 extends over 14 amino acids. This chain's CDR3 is CASSQDGTGNEQFF. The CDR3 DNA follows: TGTGCCAGCAGCCAAGACGGGACAGGGAATGAGCAGTTCTTC.

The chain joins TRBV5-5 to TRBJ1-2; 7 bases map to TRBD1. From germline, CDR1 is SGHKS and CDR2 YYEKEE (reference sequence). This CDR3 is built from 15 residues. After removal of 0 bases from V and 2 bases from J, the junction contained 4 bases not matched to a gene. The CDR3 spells CASSLAPGGNYGYTF. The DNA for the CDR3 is TGTGCCAGCAGCTTGGCGCCAGGGGGAAACTATGGCTACACCTTC.

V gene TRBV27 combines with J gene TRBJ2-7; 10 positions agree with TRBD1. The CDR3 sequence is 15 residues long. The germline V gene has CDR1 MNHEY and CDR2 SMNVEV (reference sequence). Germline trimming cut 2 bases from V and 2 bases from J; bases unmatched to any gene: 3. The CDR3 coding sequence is TGTGCCAGCAGTTTAATGGGACAGGGGCCCTACGAGCAGTACTTC. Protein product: CASSLMGQGPYEQYF.

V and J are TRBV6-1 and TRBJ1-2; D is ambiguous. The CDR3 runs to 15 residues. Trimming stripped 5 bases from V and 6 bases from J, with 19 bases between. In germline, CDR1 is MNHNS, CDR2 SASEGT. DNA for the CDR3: TGTGCCAGCAGTCCATCCTCCGGGCCCATCGATGGCTACACCTTC. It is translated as CASSPSSGPIDGYTF.

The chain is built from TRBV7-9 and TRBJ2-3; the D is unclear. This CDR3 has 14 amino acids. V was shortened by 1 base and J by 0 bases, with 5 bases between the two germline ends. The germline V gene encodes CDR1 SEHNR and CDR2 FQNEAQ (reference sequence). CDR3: CASSLDASTDTQYF. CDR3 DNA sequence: TGTGCCAGCAGCTTAGATGCTAGCACAGATACGCAGTATTTT.